What follows describes a single TCR beta chain. The antigen remains unidentified. This sample was taken from a study of post-analysis software for immune sequencing data. The wider study: Several disease courses (relapsing-remitting, secondary progressive and progressive-relapsing) of multiple sclerosis were included.

The CDR3 runs to 14 residues. Deletions cut 3 bases from V and 4 bases from J, with 13 bases between. Germline V gene lookup returns CDR1 SGHNT and CDR2 YYREEE (reference sequence). Study-wide points: A few TRBV segments (TRBV5-6, TRBV5-1 and TRBV20-1 among them) occurred more frequently in patients than in controls. There was significantly lower normalized Chao1 diversity in multiple sclerosis patients than in controls. Strong same-batch co-clustering of samples appeared with F measure clustering.

Unique molecular identifiers tagged the TCR beta cDNA libraries. The source material, 1 to 10 million T cells, gave rise to about 520,000 cDNA molecules. TCRdb recomputed calls from the PCR reads with MiXCR, one row per CDR3 protein. Of roughly 670,000 distinct CDR3 sequences in the sample, roughly three fifths were seen once. The source is a girl aged 2-10 years with multiple sclerosis. The V call is TRBV5-4, the J call TRBJ1-2; D may be TRBD1 (6 bases). The sample consisted of blood. The CDR3 DNA reads as TGTGCCAGCAGCTCAACACAGGGTTTCTATGGCTACACCTTC. Its translation: CASSSTQGFYGYTF.